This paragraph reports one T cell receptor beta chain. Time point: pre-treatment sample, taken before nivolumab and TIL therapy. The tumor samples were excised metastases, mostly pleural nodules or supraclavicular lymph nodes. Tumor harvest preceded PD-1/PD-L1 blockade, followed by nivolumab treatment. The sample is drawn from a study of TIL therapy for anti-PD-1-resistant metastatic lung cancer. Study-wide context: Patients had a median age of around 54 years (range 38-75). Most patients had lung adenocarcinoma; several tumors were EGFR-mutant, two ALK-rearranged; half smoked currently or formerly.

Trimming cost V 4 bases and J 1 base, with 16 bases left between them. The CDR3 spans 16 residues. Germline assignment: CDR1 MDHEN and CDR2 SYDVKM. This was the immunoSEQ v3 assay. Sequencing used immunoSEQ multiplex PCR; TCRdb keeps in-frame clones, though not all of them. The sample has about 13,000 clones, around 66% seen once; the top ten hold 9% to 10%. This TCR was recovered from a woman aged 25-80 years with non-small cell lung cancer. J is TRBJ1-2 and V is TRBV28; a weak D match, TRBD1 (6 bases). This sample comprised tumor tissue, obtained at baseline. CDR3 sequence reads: CASSYWETGHNYGYTF. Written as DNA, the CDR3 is TGTGCCAGCAGTTACTGGGAAACAGGGCATAACTATGGCTACACCTTC.